A selection of T cell receptor beta chains follows, all from one sample in a study of blood T cell repertoires in COVID-19. Profiled with immunoSEQ multiplex PCR; TCRdb holds only in-frame clones, not every one. Among nearly 65,000 clones listed, roughly 80% were seen once. The sample was peripheral blood. The receptors stem from a human donor in a cohort sampled during active COVID-19. Both conserved end residues are part of each CDR3. Fields, in order: V gene, J gene, D gene, clone size, CDR3 protein, CDR3 DNA. D genes are given only for firm matches. Rows give clone size only sometimes, using once, few, many, or a class for an expanded clone.

>TRBV2|TRBJ2-1|TRBD2|.
CASREPGLVVYNEQFF
TGTGCCAGCAGAGAACCGGGACTAGTAGTCTACAATGAGCAGTTCTTC
>TRBV6-4|TRBJ2-3|.|.
CASSDSSCGDECPDTQYF
TGTGCCAGCAGTGACTCGAGTTGCGGGGATGAGTGCCCAGATACGCAGTATTTT
>TRBV7-8|TRBJ1-3|.|.
CASSRSNADTIYF
TGTGCCAGCAGCAGAAGTAATGCGGACACCATATATTTT
>TRBV28|TRBJ2-1|.|.
CASSFPPPPYNEQFF
TGTGCCAGCAGTTTCCCTCCCCCTCCCTACAATGAGCAGTTCTTC
>TRBV7-2|TRBJ2-7|.|.
CASSFHGTQGTYEQYF
TGTGCCAGCAGCTTCCATGGGACCCAGGGGACCTACGAGCAGTACTTC
>TRBV24-1|TRBJ2-1|.|.
CATSDRGKTYNEQFF
TGTGCCACCAGTGATAGAGGAAAAACCTACAATGAGCAGTTCTTC
>TRBV4-1|TRBJ1-3|.|.
CASSQEMNRAGNTIYF
TGCGCCAGCAGCCAAGAAATGAACAGGGCTGGAAACACCATATATTTT
>TRBV4-3|TRBJ1-1|.|.
CASSQDPGGVDQAFF
TGCGCCAGCAGCCAAGATCCTGGCGGGGTGGATCAAGCTTTCTTT
>TRBV28|TRBJ2-3|.|.
CASRAFLPVDTQYF
TGTGCCAGCAGGGCTTTCTTACCTGTAGATACGCAGTATTTT
>TRBV6-5|TRBJ2-1|.|.
CASITTSYNEQFF
TGTGCCAGCATAACTACTTCCTACAATGAGCAGTTCTTC
>TRBV28|TRBJ2-5|TRBD2|.
CASSLLPIRGLAGAHQETQYF
TGTGCCAGCAGTTTACTCCCCATAAGGGGACTAGCGGGAGCCCACCAAGAGACCCAGTACTTC
>TRBV7-6|TRBJ2-7|TRBD2|.
CASSLGLAGYEQYF
TGTGCCAGCAGCTTGGGACTAGCGGGCTACGAGCAGTACTTC
>TRBV2|TRBJ2-7|TRBD2|.
CASSDSGSPLYEQYF
TGTGCCAGCAGTGATAGCGGGAGTCCCTTATACGAGCAGTACTTC
>TRBV6-6|TRBJ1-2|.|.
CASRTVTSGGYTF
TGTGCCAGCAGGACGGTTACTAGTGGTGGCTACACCTTC
>TRBV27|TRBJ2-7|.|.
CASSFGGSYEQYF
TGTGCCAGCAGTTTCGGAGGGAGCTACGAGCAGTACTTC
>TRBV7-6|TRBJ2-3|TRBD2|.
CASSSRAGDTQYF
TGTGCCAGCAGCTCCCGTGCGGGGGACACGCAGTATTTT
>TRBV4-2|TRBJ1-1|.|.
CASSQDLRGTEAFF
TGTGCCAGCAGCCAAGATCTCCGAGGCACTGAAGCTTTCTTT
>TRBV4-1|TRBJ1-5|TRBD1|.
CASSRGAGGQPQHF
TGCGCCAGCAGCCGGGGGGCAGGGGGCCAGCCCCAGCATTTT
>TRBV6-4|TRBJ2-7|TRBD2|.
CASLLDWSGAGGPSSYEQYF
TGTGCCAGCCTCCTCGATTGGTCGGGAGCGGGAGGGCCGAGCTCCTACGAGCAGTACTTC
>TRBV24-1|TRBJ2-5|TRBD1|.
CATSPPRGSGEETQYF
TGTGCCACCAGTCCCCCCAGGGGGAGCGGTGAAGAGACCCAGTACTTC
>TRBV5-1|TRBJ1-3|.|.
CASRRDISGNTIYF
TGCGCCAGCAGACGGGACATTTCTGGAAACACCATATATTTT
>TRBV9|TRBJ2-3|TRBD2|.
CASSVFGGAADTQYF
TGTGCCAGCAGCGTGTTCGGGGGGGCCGCAGATACGCAGTATTTT
>TRBV19|TRBJ2-7|TRBD1|.
CASSSGATGYSYEQYF
TGTGCCAGTAGTTCTGGGGCGACAGGGTACTCCTACGAGCAGTACTTC
>TRBV7-9|TRBJ2-7|TRBD2|few
CASSTPRVVAGSYEQYF
TGTGCCAGCAGTACCCCACGGGTAGTAGCGGGCTCCTACGAGCAGTACTTC
>TRBV19|TRBJ1-5|TRBD1|.
CASSPWDSSNQPQHF
TGTGCCAGTAGTCCCTGGGACAGTAGCAATCAGCCCCAGCATTTT
>TRBV4-3|TRBJ1-1|.|.
CASSQGIGGTEAFF
TGCGCCAGCAGCCAAGGTATAGGGGGCACTGAAGCTTTCTTT
>TRBV7-9|TRBJ2-7|TRBD1|.
CASRQGAASYEQYF
TGTGCCAGCCGACAGGGGGCTGCTTCCTACGAGCAGTACTTC
>TRBV11-2|TRBJ2-1|TRBD2|.
CASSLGTSGRRVLYNEQFF
TGTGCCAGCAGCTTAGGGACTAGCGGGAGACGTGTCTTGTACAATGAGCAGTTCTTC
>TRBV7-9|TRBJ2-7|.|.
CASSLTSSRHEQYF
TGTGCCAGCAGCTTAACTAGTTCCCGTCACGAGCAGTACTTC
>TRBV19|TRBJ2-7|TRBD2|once
CASSISAGDHEQYF
TGTGCCAGTAGTATATCGGCGGGAGATCACGAGCAGTACTTC
>TRBV19|TRBJ1-5|TRBD1|few
CASSIFAGTAYQPQHF
TGTGCCAGTAGTATTTTTGCGGGGACAGCTTATCAGCCCCAGCATTTT
>TRBV3-1/TRBV3-2|TRBJ2-3|.|.
CASTGVTSTDTQYF
TGTGCCAGCACCGGGGTGACTAGCACAGATACGCAGTATTTT
>TRBV7-8|TRBJ1-2|TRBD1|.
CASSFISFGDRGFDNYGYTF
TGTGCCAGCAGCTTTATTTCTTTCGGGGACAGGGGTTTTGACAACTATGGCTACACCTTC
>TRBV7-2|TRBJ2-1|.|.
CASSLGQGNEQFF
TGTGCCAGCAGCTTAGGGCAGGGAAATGAGCAGTTCTTC
>TRBV3-1/TRBV3-2|TRBJ1-1|.|medium-sized
CASSRGNYEAFF
TGTGCCAGCAGCCGCGGGAATTATGAAGCTTTCTTT
>TRBV5-8|TRBJ2-7|TRBD1|once
CASSPLGQGEALSEQYF
TGTGCCAGCAGCCCCCTAGGACAGGGGGAGGCCTTATCCGAGCAGTACTTC
>TRBV4-3|TRBJ2-7|TRBD1|.
CASSQTGTGHQEQYF
TGCGCCAGCAGCCAAACAGGGACAGGTCACCAGGAGCAGTACTTC
>TRBV30|TRBJ2-7|.|.
CAWMAHRSSYEQYF
TGTGCCTGGATGGCACATAGGAGCTCCTACGAGCAGTACTTC
>TRBV4-1|TRBJ2-1|.|few
CASSLFFEGGDYYNEQFF
TGCGCCAGCAGCCTTTTTTTCGAAGGGGGGGATTACTACAATGAGCAGTTCTTC
>TRBV27|TRBJ1-5|.|.
CASSLTGVGVYNQPQHF
TGTGCCAGCAGTTTAACCGGGGTTGGGGTTTACAATCAGCCCCAGCATTTT
>TRBV2|TRBJ2-7|TRBD1|.
CASIQGAPRDEQYF
TGTGCCAGCATCCAGGGGGCCCCAAGGGACGAGCAGTACTTC
>TRBV2|TRBJ1-2|TRBD1|.
CASIQDRGYHNGYTF
TGTGCCAGCATCCAAGACAGGGGGTATCATAATGGCTACACCTTC
>TRBV6-8|TRBJ1-2|.|few
CASTPLGGNYGYTF
TGTGCCAGCACCCCCCTGGGGGGGAACTATGGCTACACCTTC
>TRBV19|TRBJ1-5|.|.
CASTFGTRGHDQPQHF
TGTGCCAGTACCTTTGGAACGCGGGGCCACGATCAGCCCCAGCATTTT
>TRBV7-3|TRBJ2-4|TRBD1|.
CASSLGQGENIQYF
TGTGCCAGCAGCTTAGGACAGGGCGAAAACATTCAGTACTTC
>TRBV4-1|TRBJ1-6|.|.
CASSQVNNSPLHF
TGCGCCAGCAGCCAAGTAAATAATTCACCCCTCCACTTT
>TRBV27|TRBJ2-7|.|.
CASSLPHEGEQYF
TGTGCCAGCAGTTTACCCCACGAGGGCGAGCAGTACTTC
>TRBV28|TRBJ1-4|.|once
CASWRTDSTNEKLFF
TGTGCCAGCTGGAGGACGGACTCAACTAATGAAAAACTGTTTTTT
>TRBV5-4|TRBJ1-5|.|few
CASSFIDQPQHF
TGTGCCAGCAGCTTTATAGATCAGCCCCAGCATTTT
>TRBV2|TRBJ1-5|.|.
CASSESSGGNNQPQHF
TGTGCCAGCAGTGAAAGTTCCGGGGGTAACAATCAGCCCCAGCATTTT
>TRBV18|TRBJ1-4|.|.
CASSRSRGEKLFF
TGTGCCAGCTCACGAAGCAGGGGTGAAAAACTGTTTTTT
>TRBV5-1|TRBJ2-7|TRBD1|.
CASSLGQGERAYEQYF
TGCGCCAGCAGCTTGGGTCAGGGGGAAAGGGCCTACGAGCAGTACTTC
>TRBV27|TRBJ2-3|.|.
CASSLYSGTDTQYF
TGTGCCAGCAGTTTGTACTCCGGCACAGATACGCAGTATTTT